A single sample is the source of the 22 T cell receptor beta chains below, sequenced in a study of T cell changes during pregnancy in multiple sclerosis. Libraries were prepared by immunoSEQ multiplex PCR; TCRdb keeps only in-frame clonotypes and omits some of them. The data show 35,000 to 50,000 clones, about nine tenths seen once. This specimen was CD4+ T cells from peripheral blood mononuclear cells, taken after pregnancy. The receptors originated from a female donor with multiple sclerosis, enrolled in a pregnancy study.

This sequence joins TRBV10-3 and TRBJ2-1, with 7 bases matching TRBD2. Looked up from germline, CDR1 is ENHRY and CDR2 is SYGVKD. Trimming at V came to 3 bases and at J to 3 bases, leaving 8 bases not matched to a gene. The CDR3 contains 16 residues. As DNA, the CDR3 is TGTGCCATCAGTGAAGGGGAGGGAGACTACTACAATGAGCAGTTCTTC. This gives the protein CAISEGEGDYYNEQFF.

The J gene is TRBJ1-1, the V gene TRBV6-4; D gene unclear. V lost 5 bases, J lost 1 base, and 5 bases lay in between. This CDR3 has 12 amino acids. Germline-derived CDR1 and CDR2 are MRHNA and SNTAGT. CDR3 loop: CASSSGNTEAFF. The CDR3 bases are TGTGCCAGCAGTTCAGGGAACACTGAAGCTTTCTTT.

The chain recombines TRBV28 with TRBJ1-3; a possible D gene is TRBD1 (6 bases). Germline-derived CDR1 and CDR2 are MDHEN and SYDVKM. This CDR3 comprises 14 residues. The V end was cut by 4 bases, the J end by 0 bases, with 7 bases between. In DNA form, the CDR3 reads TGTGCCAGCAGTTCGACAGGCTCTGGAAACACCATATATTTT. This gives the protein CASSSTGSGNTIYF.

This rearrangement joins TRBV5-6 to TRBJ1-2; 8 nucleotides match TRBD1. Germline CDR1 reads SGHDT; CDR2 reads YYEEEE. V trimming: 4 bases; J trimming: 8 bases; junction bases outside the gene matches: 10. CDR3 length: 14 residues. The chain's CDR3 is CASSIGDRSSGYTF. Written as DNA, the CDR3 is TGTGCCAGCAGCATAGGGGACAGGTCGTCAGGCTACACCTTC.

The chain employs TRBV5-1 and TRBJ1-4, with D unresolved. The CDR3 runs 15 residues. The germline V and J ends were trimmed by 1 base and 7 bases, with 14 bases remaining between them. The germline gives CDR1 SGHRS, CDR2 YFSETQ. As DNA, the CDR3 is TGCGCCAGCAGCTTGATCGGGGAGGGAAGTGAAAAACTGTTTTTT. Amino acids: CASSLIGEGSEKLFF. The full variable domain, its missing parts supplied by reference TRBV5-1 and TRBJ1-4, is KAGVTQTPRYLIKTRGQQVTLSCSPISGHRSVSWYQQTPGQGLQFLFEYFSETQRNKGNFPGRFSGRQFSNSRSEMNVSTLELGDSALYLCASSLIGEGSEKLFFGSGTQLSVL.

The chain recombines TRBV6-1 with TRBJ1-1; the D gene is possibly TRBD1 (6 bases). This CDR3 is 13 amino acids long. Looked up from germline, CDR1 is MNHNS and CDR2 is SASEGT. V lost 6 bases to trimming and J lost 1 base, with 9 bases between them. CDR3 region: CASRATGNTEAFF. In DNA form, the CDR3 reads TGTGCCAGCAGGGCGACAGGGAACACTGAAGCTTTCTTT.

Written as DNA, the CDR3 is TGCGCCAGCAGTGAGAGCGGCTTAGACAATGAGCAGTTCTTC. It translates to CASSESGLDNEQFF. The chain recombines TRBV10-1 with TRBJ2-1, with a weak D call TRBD2 (5 bases). V shed 2 bases and J shed 5 bases, with 10 bases lying between them. This CDR3 region has 14 residues. Germline CDR1 is WNHNN and CDR2 is SYGVQD (reference sequence).

This sequence joins TRBV30 and TRBJ1-3; possible D gene TRBD1, 6 bases. Germline lookup yields CDR1 GTSNPN and CDR2 SVGIG (reference sequence). CDR3 length: 15 amino acids. Trimming left V 5 bases short and J 2 bases short, with 16 bases between. The CDR3 bases are TGTGCCTGGGGACGATACAGGGCCGCTGGAAACACCATATATTTT. Residues: CAWGRYRAAGNTIYF.

The chain carries TRBV11-2 and TRBJ1-5, with a possible D match to TRBD1 (5 bases). V was pared by 6 bases and J by 0 bases, with 21 bases between. Germline lookup yields CDR1 SGHAT and CDR2 FQNNGV. The CDR3 contains 18 residues. This CDR3 is CASRILEGRRYSNQPQHF. DNA of the CDR3: TGTGCCAGCAGGATTTTGGAGGGGCGCAGGTATAGCAATCAGCCCCAGCATTTT.

Only a few counts were recorded for this clone. This chain joins TRBV6-4 and TRBJ2-2, with a tentative D call TRBD2 (5 bases). This CDR3 has 14 residues. Germline assignment: CDR1 MRHNA and CDR2 SNTAGT. V dropped 3 bases and J dropped 4 bases, with 9 bases sitting between them. In DNA form, the CDR3 reads TGTGCCAGCAGTGAGAATAGCGCCACCGGGGAGCTGTTTTTT. It specifies CASSENSATGELFF.

The rearrangement uses TRBV7-8 and TRBJ1-3, with D maybe TRBD1 (6 bases). V lost 4 bases and J lost 4, with 14 bases in between. The length of the CDR3 is 15 residues. Germline lookup yields CDR1 SGHVS and CDR2 FQNEAQ. DNA of the CDR3: TGTGCCAGCAGCTACACCACAGGGCACGGAAACACCATATATTTT. Translation gives CASSYTTGHGNTIYF.

This chain links TRBV2 with TRBJ2-1; 16 bases line up with TRBD2. Per the germline V gene, CDR1 is SNHLY and CDR2 is FYNNEI. V was pared by 8 bases and J by 0 bases, with 10 bases of the junction left unmatched. The CDR3 consists of 19 residues. The CDR3 DNA follows: TGTGCCAGCGTGAGACCGGGACTAGCGGGGGGGGGCTCCTACAATGAGCAGTTCTTC. Protein: CASVRPGLAGGGSYNEQFF. Drawing the rest from reference TRBV2 and TRBJ2-1, the complete variable domain is EPEVTQTPSHQVTQMGQEVILRCVPISNHLYFYWYRQILGQKVEFLVSFYNNEISEKSEIFDDQFSVERPDGSNFTLKIRSTKLEDSAMYFCASVRPGLAGGGSYNEQFFGPGTRLTVL.

The chain is built from TRBV5-4 and TRBJ1-5, with D possibly matching TRBD1 (6 bases). The germline gives CDR1 SGHNT, CDR2 YYREEE (reference sequence). This CDR3 contains 20 residues. V dropped 4 bases and J dropped 0 bases, with 26 bases sitting between them. The CDR3 sequence: CASSVDVGWTAHFSNQPQHF. The CDR3 coding sequence is TGTGCCAGCAGCGTCGACGTCGGTTGGACAGCTCATTTTAGCAATCAGCCCCAGCATTTT.

A single count supports this clone. The gene calls are TRBV5-4 and TRBJ1-2; no clear D. Per the germline V gene, CDR1 is SGHNT and CDR2 is YYREEE (reference sequence). The length of the CDR3 is 16 residues. V lost 4 bases to trimming and J lost 3 bases, with 19 bases between them. The CDR3 region is CASSTQYGRRDYGYTF. The CDR3 nucleotides are TGTGCCAGCAGCACTCAATACGGGCGGCGGGACTATGGCTACACCTTC.

This clone is a singleton in its sample. This chain connects TRBV10-3 to TRBJ1-4, with D possibly matching TRBD1 (5 bases). Germline V gene data show CDR1 as ENHRY and CDR2 as SYGVKD. There are 16 residues in the CDR3. V was pared by 2 bases and J by 0 bases, with 10 bases between. The CDR3 bases are TGTGCCATCAGTGAGACAGGTCGCGCAACTAATGAAAAACTGTTTTTT. Protein product: CAISETGRATNEKLFF.

The gene calls are TRBV27 and TRBJ2-4; 9 bases are a match to TRBD1. The V segment lost 6 bases and the J segment 8 bases; nucleotides outside the gene matches: 5. The CDR3 spans 13 residues. Germline V gene data show CDR1 as MNHEY and CDR2 as SMNVEV (reference sequence). In nucleotides, the CDR3 is TGTGCCAGCAGCCCGAGGGACAGGGACATTCAGTACTTC. It specifies CASSPRDRDIQYF.

The V and J genes are TRBV7-3 and TRBJ2-3; the D gene is possibly TRBD2 (6 bases). The CDR3 spans 13 residues. The V end was cut by 5 bases, the J end by 2 bases, with 8 bases between. Germline lookup yields CDR1 SGHTA and CDR2 FQGTGA. CDR3 protein: CASSPGLTDTQYF. The CDR3 coding sequence is TGTGCCAGCAGCCCGGGACTCACAGATACGCAGTATTTT.

This rearrangement joins TRBV30 to TRBJ2-1, with 10 bases that match TRBD2. V lost 4 bases to trimming and J lost 8 bases; unmatched junction nucleotides: 11. CDR1 and CDR2 (germline): GTSNPN, SVGIG (reference sequence). This CDR3 region has 15 residues. The chain's CDR3 is CAWNPSSSGSDEQFF. The CDR3 coding sequence is TGTGCCTGGAACCCTTCCTCTAGCGGGAGCGATGAGCAGTTCTTC.

V is TRBV4-3 and J is TRBJ2-7, with 10 bases that match TRBD2. V shed 0 bases and J 0 bases; nucleotides not matched to a gene: 14. Germline V gene sequence: CDR1 LGHNA, CDR2 YSLEER. The CDR3 is made up of 20 amino acids. CDR3 in DNA: TGCGCCAGCAGCCAAGAAATTTGGGCGGAGCGGGAGGGCAGCTCCTACGAGCAGTACTTC. Protein: CASSQEIWAEREGSSYEQYF.

This chain links TRBV11-2 with TRBJ2-1; TRBD2 matches at 9 bases. This CDR3 has 17 residues. Unmatched junction bases numbered 8, after V lost 5 bases and J lost 0 bases. CDR1 and CDR2 (germline): SGHAT, FQNNGV. The CDR3 DNA sequence: TGTGCCAGCAGCCAAAAGACTAGCGGTCCCTCCTACAATGAGCAGTTCTTC. Translation gives CASSQKTSGPSYNEQFF.

This rearrangement joins TRBV11-2 to TRBJ2-2, with D unclear. CDR3 size: 14 residues. V gave up 4 bases and J gave up 4 bases, with 10 bases separating them. Germline loops: CDR1 SGHAT, CDR2 FQNNGV. In nucleotides, the CDR3 is TGTGCCAGCAGCTCTGACTTCATCACCGGGGAGCTGTTTTTT. Translating it yields CASSSDFITGELFF.

The CDR3 spells CASSLGVTGGPQETQYF. The CDR3 nucleotides read TGTGCCAGCAGCTTGGGCGTGACAGGGGGTCCCCAAGAGACCCAGTACTTC. This chain joins TRBV5-5 and TRBJ2-5, with 9 positions matching TRBD1. V shed 0 bases, J shed 1 base, and the junction held 7 bases outside the gene matches. The CDR3 consists of 17 residues. Germline CDR1 SGHKS, CDR2 YYEKEE (reference sequence).